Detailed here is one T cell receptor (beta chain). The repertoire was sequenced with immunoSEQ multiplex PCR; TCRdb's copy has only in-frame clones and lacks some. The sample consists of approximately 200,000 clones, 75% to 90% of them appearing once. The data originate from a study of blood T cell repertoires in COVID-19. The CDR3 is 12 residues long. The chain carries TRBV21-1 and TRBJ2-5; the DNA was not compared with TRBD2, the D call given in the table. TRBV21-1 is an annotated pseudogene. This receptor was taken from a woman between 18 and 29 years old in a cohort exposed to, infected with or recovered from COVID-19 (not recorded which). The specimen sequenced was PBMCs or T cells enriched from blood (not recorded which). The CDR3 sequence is CASGGAQETQYF. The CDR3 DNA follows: TGTGCCAGCGGGGGGGCCCAAGAGACCCAGTACTTC.